Sequencing of this TCR beta chain was carried out in a study of CD8 T cells in ankylosing spondylitis (dated by TCRdb to about 2017). About the study as a whole: The study profiled T cell receptor beta repertoires in healthy donors and ankylosing spondylitis patients to find disease-linked TCR variants. In total, the full study cohort was made up of roughly 110 healthy donors and 20 to 25 ankylosing spondylitis patients. Peripheral blood was sampled, and synovial fluid was additionally collected from ankylosing spondylitis patients.

The data were produced on an Illumina HiSeq 2500. Quantitative 5'-RACE with molecular barcodes was the method used to prepare the TCR beta libraries. As for how the authors treated the data: Disease-linked TCR variants were identified with a new computational method built on a probabilistic model of VDJ rearrangement. TCRdb reprocessed the public reads (quality trimming at Q25 with fastp, clone calling with MiXCR) and kept in-frame beta chains. Every CDR3 protein is listed once, alongside the most common genes and DNA of its rows. These V and J calls originate from TCRdb's pipeline instead of the authors' own analysis. The sample table records around 440,000 distinct CDR3 sequences; more than 15% of these occur just once. The ten largest clones represent 1% of the sample. Study-level results and caveats: A TCR beta motif made up of fewer than 10 highly homologous amino acid variants appeared to be characteristic of blood from ankylosing spondylitis patients. The disease-linked clones had a CD8+ phenotype and were found at relatively low frequencies in peripheral blood. Significant enrichment of the disease-linked clones was reported in matched synovial fluid samples from ankylosing spondylitis patients. Some motif variants had previously been reported in the synovial fluid and blood of reactive arthritis patients, which suggests shared mechanisms of disease initiation.

As for this clonotype: The antigen it recognizes is unknown. No much larger clonotype is one base removed from it; base qualities were not supplied.

Trimmed from V: 1 base; trimmed from J: 3 bases; junction bases lacking a gene match: 13. CDR1 and CDR2, per the germline V gene, are SGHAT and FQNNGV. From cysteine to phenylalanine, the CDR3 is 19 amino acids long. The CDR3 DNA has 57 bases and is translated from base 1. Input material: blood, either unsorted or a sorted T cell fraction (not recorded which). The sequence derives from a male donor with ankylosing spondylitis. The V and J genes are TRBV11-2 and TRBJ2-1, and TRBD2 matches 9 of the central bases. The CDR3 region has the sequence CASSLVGWGGGERYNEQFF. The DNA reads TGTGCCAGCAGCTTAGTAGGTTGGGGCGGGGGGGAGCGCTACAATGAGCAGTTCTTC.